A selection of T cell receptor beta chains follows, all from one sample in a study of T cell responses to AZD1222 COVID-19 vaccine. The protocol was immunoSEQ multiplex PCR, while the TCRdb copy is restricted to in-frame clones and leaves out a portion. The sample lists about 150,000 clones, more than 80% occurring once. The specimen comprised peripheral blood, sampled 28 days after the second AZD1222 dose. All receptors derive from an adult who received the AZD1222 COVID-19 vaccine. The CDR3 runs from the conserved cysteine through the conserved F or W. D genes are given only for firm matches.

cdr3_aa	d_call	j_call	cdr3_length	v_call
CASSPGTNYGYTF	.	TRBJ1-2	13	TRBV7-6
CASGLNEKLFF	.	TRBJ1-4	11	TRBV12-5
CATSGGMRGLAFF	TRBD1	TRBJ1-1	13	TRBV15
CASIPDRVGNYGYTF	TRBD1	TRBJ1-2	15	TRBV19
CASSYNRDEKLFF	.	TRBJ1-4	13	TRBV6-5
CASDPGTEAFF	.	TRBJ1-1	11	TRBV12-5
CASRKGTGGSGANVLTF	TRBD1	TRBJ2-6	17	TRBV5-1
CASSLGRGYDEQYF	.	TRBJ2-7	14	TRBV7-9
CAAETRVSYEQYF	.	TRBJ2-7	13	TRBV30
CASSVTEGGTEQFF	.	TRBJ2-1	14	TRBV27
CASGGGYTF	.	TRBJ1-2	9	TRBV28
CASSDSDGNTEAFF	.	TRBJ1-1	14	TRBV6-4
CASSLEPRQPYEQYF	.	TRBJ2-7	15	TRBV5-5
CASSSDLGGRMKYEQYF	.	TRBJ2-7	17	TRBV7-9
CASSPTGWTEAFF	TRBD1	TRBJ1-1	13	TRBV7-9
CASSLFPAGTYSNQPQHF	.	TRBJ1-5	18	TRBV5-5
CSVGDRYRTEAFF	.	TRBJ1-1	13	TRBV29-1
CASSPTGPTQPQHF	TRBD1	TRBJ1-5	14	TRBV19
CATVTGASSGANVLTF	TRBD1	TRBJ2-6	16	TRBV7-9
CASSLSPTGASSPLHF	TRBD1	TRBJ1-6	16	TRBV7-9
CASSYRTTNTGELFF	.	TRBJ2-2	15	TRBV6-5
CASSPTGNGYTF	.	TRBJ1-2	12	TRBV12-3/TRBV12-4
CASSLVGKTATISYEQYF	.	TRBJ2-7	18	TRBV7-8
CASSLGQGEVDTQYF	TRBD1	TRBJ2-3	15	TRBV5-1
CASSQATGGGVEKLFF	TRBD1	TRBJ1-4	16	TRBV3-1/TRBV3-2
CASSLVGVEKLFF	.	TRBJ1-4	13	TRBV5-4
CASSPPGLRNTGELFF	TRBD2	TRBJ2-2	16	TRBV7-9
CASRFGQGGEKLFF	.	TRBJ1-4	14	TRBV2
CASSLTSGRYNEQFF	TRBD2	TRBJ2-1	15	TRBV7-8
CASSVAASGAGAFF	.	TRBJ1-1	14	TRBV9
CASSYESRSSYNEQFF	.	TRBJ2-1	16	TRBV5-1
CASRTRTERNQPQHF	.	TRBJ1-5	15	TRBV19
CASSAPGGRTNEKLFF	TRBD1	TRBJ1-4	16	TRBV7-9
CASSMGQGAYEQYF	TRBD1	TRBJ2-7	14	TRBV5-1
CASSISLLEAFF	.	TRBJ1-1	12	TRBV6-2/TRBV6-3
CASSYAGQNSPLHF	TRBD1	TRBJ1-6	14	TRBV6-5
CAISHSGGEDTDTQYF	TRBD2	TRBJ2-3	16	TRBV10-3
CASSPRDRVNTEAFF	TRBD1	TRBJ1-1	15	TRBV19
CASSHSNQPQHF	.	TRBJ1-5	12	TRBV27
CASSLSRTSGRAYNEQFF	TRBD2	TRBJ2-1	18	TRBV7-9